The 8 T cell receptor beta chains listed next were all sequenced from one sample in a study of OX40 agonist ivuxolimab in advanced cancers. Preparation of the library involved the immunoSEQ multiplex PCR assay. TCRdb's version of the immuneACCESS table is confined to in-frame rearrangements and falls short of the full clone set. An unresolved V gene accounts for under half of the shortfall where checked; the remainder is of unknown origin. This sample has around 25,000 clones in its table, and under 80% of those were observed once. About 14% of the sample is in the top ten clones. The input for sequencing was CD4+ or CD8+ T cells sorted from blood, taken in a trial of the OX40 agonist ivuxolimab. These receptors originate from an adult with an advanced solid tumor such as melanoma, head and neck, liver or kidney cancer.

This chain joins TRBV6-6 and TRBJ1-2, with D hard to call. V lost 2 bases to trimming and J lost 7 bases, with 17 bases between them. CDR3 length: 15 residues. CDR1 and CDR2 (germline): MNHNY, SVGAGI (reference sequence). This CDR3 is CASSYVAGFSGGYTF. CDR3 bases: TGTGCCAGCAGTTACGTAGCCGGCTTCTCGGGTGGCTACACCTTC.

The chain couples TRBV19 to TRBJ1-2; 8 nucleotides align to TRBD1. V lost 5 bases to trimming and J lost 7 bases; unmatched junction nucleotides: 9. The germline V gene encodes CDR1 LNHDA and CDR2 SQIVND (reference sequence). The CDR3 is made up of 14 amino acids. In nucleotides, the CDR3 is TGTGCCAGTAGTGATGACAGGGGAGTGGCTGGCTACACCTTC. This sequence encodes CASSDDRGVAGYTF.

The genes are TRBV19 and TRBJ2-2; a possible D gene is TRBD2 (5 bases). The CDR3 covers 16 residues. V lost 6 bases and J lost 5, with 19 bases in between. Germline values: CDR1 LNHDA, CDR2 SQIVND (reference sequence). CDR3 nucleotides: TGTGCCAGTAGCAAAACTAGAAGGGTGGAGACCGGGGAGCTGTTTTTT. Translation gives CASSKTRRVETGELFF.

CDR3 nucleotide sequence: TGCACCAGCAGCCAACCAAGAGTCCAGCGGGGAGAGAATGAGCAGTTCTTC. As protein: CTSSQPRVQRGENEQFF. The chain carries TRBV1 and TRBJ2-1; the table assigns TRBD2, which was not confirmed against the DNA. TRBV1 is given as a pseudogene. CDR3 size: 17 residues.

The V gene is TRBV2, the J gene TRBJ2-5; D gene uncertain. Germline V CDR1 and CDR2: SNHLY, FYNNEI. The V end lost 8 bases, the J end lost 5 bases, and 12 bases lay between the germline ends. CDR3 length equals 12 residues. CDR3: CASGPPLETQYF. In nucleotides, the CDR3 is TGTGCCAGCGGCCCACCTCTGGAGACCCAGTACTTC.

J is TRBJ2-2 and V is TRBV5-6; D gene ambiguous. Trimming pared 4 bases from V and 0 bases from J, leaving 19 bases between. CDR1 SGHDT and CDR2 YYEEEE come from the germline V gene. CDR3 length: 18 residues. Here the CDR3 reads CASSQSPGLLTNTGELFF. The CDR3 DNA reads TGTGCCAGCAGCCAATCTCCTGGGCTACTTACGAACACCGGGGAGCTGTTTTTT.

The chain recombines TRBV14 with TRBJ2-7, with D perhaps TRBD1 (6 bases). CDR1 and CDR2 from the germline V gene are SGHDN and FVKESK. V was cut by 1 base and J by 3 bases, with 16 bases left in between. The CDR3 sequence is 16 residues long. The chain's CDR3 is CASSQGFAGEYYEQYF. In DNA form, the CDR3 reads TGTGCCAGCAGCCAAGGGTTCGCAGGGGAGTACTACGAGCAGTACTTC.

This clone rates as medium-sized. V usage is TRBV19 and J usage is TRBJ1-6; no reliable D call. In germline, CDR1 is LNHDA, CDR2 SQIVND (reference sequence). V was cut by 3 bases and J by 10 bases, with 13 bases left in between. The CDR3 length is 14 residues. For the CDR3, the DNA is TGTGCCAGTAGTATCCTCCTCACTGGGTCACCCCTCCACTTT. Amino acid sequence: CASSILLTGSPLHF.